This T cell receptor beta chain appears in the sequencing data of a study of regulatory T cells in long-lasting Graves disease. Regarding time point: newly diagnosed GD, antithyroid drugs for less than 3 months. Construction of the TCR library relied on RNA isolated from PBMCs. Combining iRepertoire HTBI primers with Arm-PCR of CDR3 regions, the authors built TCR beta libraries. TCRdb called the multiplex PCR reads again in MiXCR, with one record for every CDR3 protein. The data contain around 400,000 distinct CDR3 sequences, roughly 16% of them singletons. This clonotype was seen at least ten times. CDR1 and CDR2 (germline): MNHNS, SASEGT. Trimming removed 8 bases at V and 1 base at J, with 14 bases between. The CDR3 is 14 amino acids.

V is TRBV6-1 and J is TRBJ2-5, with unresolved D. The TCR originated in a female donor with Graves disease. This specimen was peripheral blood mononuclear cells (PBMCs), taken at new diagnosis, from a patient treated with antithyroid drugs. As DNA, the CDR3 is TGTGCCAGCGGGCCGTTCGCGATCCAAGAGACCCAGTACTTC. As protein: CASGPFAIQETQYF.